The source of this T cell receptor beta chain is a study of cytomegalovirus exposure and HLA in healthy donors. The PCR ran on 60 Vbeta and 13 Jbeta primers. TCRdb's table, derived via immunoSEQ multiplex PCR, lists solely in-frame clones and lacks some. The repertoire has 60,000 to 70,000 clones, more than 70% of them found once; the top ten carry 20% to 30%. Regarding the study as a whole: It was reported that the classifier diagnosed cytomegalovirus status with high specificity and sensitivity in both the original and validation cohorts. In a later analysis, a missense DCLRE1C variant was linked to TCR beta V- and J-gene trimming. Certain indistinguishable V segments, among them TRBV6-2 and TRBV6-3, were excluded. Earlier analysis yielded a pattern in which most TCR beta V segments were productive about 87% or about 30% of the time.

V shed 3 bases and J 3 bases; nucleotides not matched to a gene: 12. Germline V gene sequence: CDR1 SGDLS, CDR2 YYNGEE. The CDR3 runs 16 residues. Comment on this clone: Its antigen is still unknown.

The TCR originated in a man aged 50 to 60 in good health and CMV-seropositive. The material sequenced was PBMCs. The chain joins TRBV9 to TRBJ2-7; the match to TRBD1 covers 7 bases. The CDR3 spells CASSALDRATLYEQYF. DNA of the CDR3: TGTGCCAGCAGCGCTTTAGACAGGGCGACCCTCTACGAGCAGTACTTC.